A single sample gave rise to the 26 T cell receptor beta chains below, sequenced in a study of OX40 agonist ivuxolimab in advanced cancers. Here immunoSEQ multiplex PCR was the method, and the copy in TCRdb shows in-frame clones only, minus some. Among around 41,000 clones listed, approximately 90% were seen once. The sample here was CD4+ or CD8+ T cells sorted from blood, taken in a trial of the OX40 agonist ivuxolimab. These receptor sequences come from an adult with an advanced solid tumor such as melanoma, head and neck, liver or kidney cancer.

The rearrangement joins TRBV28 to TRBJ1-1; D call uncertain. The CDR3 extends over 14 amino acids. Looked up from germline, CDR1 is MDHEN and CDR2 is SYDVKM. The germline V and J ends were trimmed by 2 bases and 3 bases, with 10 bases remaining between them. The CDR3 region is CASSLNAWDTEAFF. The CDR3 nucleotides are TGTGCCAGCAGTTTAAATGCGTGGGACACTGAAGCTTTCTTT.

The genes are TRBV27 and TRBJ1-1; D uncertain. The germline V gene encodes CDR1 MNHEY and CDR2 SMNVEV (reference sequence). V was cut by 2 bases and J by 4 bases, with 14 bases left in between. This CDR3 spans 15 amino acids. CDR3 sequence: CASSLSGSAATEAFF. CDR3 nucleotides: TGTGCCAGCAGTTTAAGTGGGTCAGCGGCCACTGAAGCTTTCTTT.

The gene calls are TRBV4-1 and TRBJ1-6, with D possibly matching TRBD1 (6 bases). The CDR3 spans 14 residues. V was trimmed by 2 bases and J by 7 bases, leaving 9 bases between them. The germline V gene encodes CDR1 MGHRA and CDR2 YSYEKL. CDR3 loop: CASSQRTANSPLHF. The CDR3 DNA reads as TGCGCCAGCAGCCAAAGGACAGCGAATTCACCCCTCCACTTT.

This clone has just a few counts. The chain links TRBV27 to TRBJ2-7; D could derive from TRBD1 or TRBD2 (6 bases each). This CDR3 is 14 amino acids long. Looked up from germline, CDR1 is MNHEY and CDR2 is SMNVEV (reference sequence). V lost 7 bases and J 5 bases, leaving 18 bases between the germline ends. The CDR3, as DNA: TGTGCCAGCACACTAAGGGGGAGGAGAGACGAGCAGTACTTC. Translating gives CASTLRGRRDEQYF.

The chain uses TRBV28 and TRBJ1-1, with a possible D match to TRBD1 (5 bases). Germline V gives CDR1 MDHEN, CDR2 SYDVKM. The CDR3 contains 15 residues. Deletions cut 2 bases from V and 11 bases from J, with 21 bases between. Written as DNA, the CDR3 is TGTGCCAGCAGTTTACCCCAGGGCCCCGGTTCAGTGGCTTTCTTT. Translated: CASSLPQGPGSVAFF.

V gene TRBV6-5 combines with J gene TRBJ2-5; the D is unclear. This CDR3 contains 13 residues. V was cut by 7 bases and J by 5 bases, with 14 bases left in between. Germline values: CDR1 MNHEY, CDR2 SVGAGI. For the CDR3, the DNA is TGTGCCAGCAACCTATTCGGGTCGGAGACCCAGTACTTC. Protein: CASNLFGSETQYF.

This chain joins TRBV27 and TRBJ2-7; 8 bases align to TRBD1. Germline V gene lookup returns CDR1 MNHEY and CDR2 SMNVEV (reference sequence). V dropped 6 bases and J dropped 4; count of bases not matched to a gene: 8. There are 14 residues in the CDR3. CDR3 DNA sequence: TGTGCCAGCAGCCCGACAGGGGCCTTATACGAGCAGTACTTC. Amino acid sequence: CASSPTGALYEQYF.

The J gene is TRBJ2-3, the V gene TRBV27; either TRBD1 or TRBD2 may supply D (5 bases each). Trimming shortened V by 5 bases and J by 4 bases, and 13 bases separated the two germline ends. Germline loops: CDR1 MNHEY, CDR2 SMNVEV (reference sequence). This CDR3 is built from 14 residues. This chain's CDR3 is CASSPSLGADTQYF. The CDR3 bases are TGTGCCAGCAGTCCCAGCCTGGGGGCAGATACGCAGTATTTT.

About this clone: A junction end diverges from the germline sequence, so it may reflect a read error. The chain has TRBV7-7 and TRBJ2-1, with D tentatively TRBD1 or TRBD2 (5 bases each). This CDR3 spans 13 amino acids. The germline CDR1 and CDR2 sequences are SSHAT and FNYEAQ (reference sequence). The CDR3 reads CASSTSGGREQFF. Here the CDR3 DNA reads TGTGCTAGCAGCACGTCTGGGGGACGTGAGCAGTTCTTC. Full variable domain (outside the CDR3, taken from reference TRBV7-7 and TRBJ2-1): GAGVSQSPRYKVTKRGQDVTLRCDPISSHATLYWYQQALGQGPEFLTYFNYEAQPDKSGLPSDRFSAERPEGSISTLTIQRTEQRDSAMYRCASSTSGGREQFFGPGTRLTVL.

This sequence joins TRBV4-2 and TRBJ2-7; D call uncertain. The CDR3 runs to 15 residues. Germline V gene lookup returns CDR1 LGHNA and CDR2 YNFKEQ. Trimming removed 0 bases from V and 5 bases from J, with 14 bases in between. Written as DNA, the CDR3 is TGTGCCAGCAGCCAAGAAGGATCCGTCGCAGACGAGCAGTACTTC. This gives the protein CASSQEGSVADEQYF.

V gene TRBV5-4 combines with J gene TRBJ2-1; D is unclear. The CDR3 covers 11 residues. CDR1 is SGHNT, CDR2 YYREEE, per germline (reference sequence). Trimming cost V 3 bases and J 8 bases, with 6 bases left between them. CDR3 protein: CASSSRHEQFF. CDR3 nucleotide sequence: TGTGCCAGCAGCTCCCGACATGAGCAGTTCTTC.

This chain joins TRBV19 and TRBJ1-6, with D possibly being TRBD1 (6 bases). The CDR3 covers 15 residues. Germline CDR1 is LNHDA and CDR2 is SQIVND (reference sequence). With 4 bases removed from V and 6 bases from J, the gap between germline ends came to 13 bases. The CDR3 nucleotides read TGTGCCAGTAGTACCTACAGGGCGGCTAATTCACCCCTCCACTTT. Translated, it gives CASSTYRAANSPLHF.

The rearrangement uses TRBV11-2 and TRBJ2-7, with 8 positions matching TRBD1. V lost 4 bases and J lost 3; bases outside the gene matches: 8. CDR1 SGHAT and CDR2 FQNNGV come from the germline V gene. This CDR3 is 15 amino acids long. The CDR3 here is CASSSGGQGFYEQYF. DNA for the CDR3: TGTGCCAGCAGCTCAGGAGGACAGGGTTTCTACGAGCAGTACTTC.

This rearrangement joins TRBV6-1 to TRBJ1-1; no firm D call. The CDR3 runs 13 residues. The V and J ends lost 2 bases and 1 base respectively, with 5 bases between them. The germline CDR1 and CDR2 sequences are MNHNS and SASEGT. CDR3 sequence (DNA): TGTGCCAGCAGTGAACAGAGGAACACTGAAGCTTTCTTT. Translation: CASSEQRNTEAFF.

The genes are TRBV6-6 and TRBJ1-1; maybe TRBD1 (5 bases). Trimming left V 6 bases short and J 3 bases short, with 20 bases between. The CDR3 totals 16 residues. CDR1 is MNHNY, CDR2 SVGAGI, per germline (reference sequence). Here the CDR3 DNA reads TGTGCCAGCAGCCCAATCTCAGGGTTGGTATACACTGAAGCTTTCTTT. Translating gives CASSPISGLVYTEAFF.

The chain links TRBV11-1 to TRBJ2-6, with 9 bases aligning to TRBD1. The CDR3 is made up of 17 amino acids. V was pared by 5 bases and J by 5 bases, with 10 bases of the junction left unmatched. CDR1 SGHAT and CDR2 FQDESV come from the germline V gene (reference sequence). CDR3 sequence (DNA): TGTGCCAGCAGCACGGCCGGGACAGGGATCTGGGCCAACGTCCTGACTTTC. The encoded protein is CASSTAGTGIWANVLTF.

The rearrangement joins TRBV6-4 to TRBJ2-1, with D perhaps matching TRBD2 (6 bases). This CDR3 is built from 13 residues. Germline assignment: CDR1 MRHNA and CDR2 SNTAGT. V was cut by 2 bases and J by 7 bases, with 9 bases left in between. CDR3 residues: CASSDGGWNEQFF. CDR3 DNA: TGTGCCAGCAGTGACGGGGGGTGGAATGAGCAGTTCTTC.

DNA for the CDR3: TGTGCCAGCAGCTTGATTGGCGGTACTGGAAACACCATATATTTT. Residues: CASSLIGGTGNTIYF. The chain links TRBV5-5 to TRBJ1-3; D gene uncertain. The CDR3 loop spans 15 amino acids. V was shortened by 1 base and J by 2 bases, with 10 bases between the two germline ends. Germline CDR1 is SGHKS and CDR2 is YYEKEE (reference sequence).

The CDR3 is CASSIWDGGNEQYF. DNA for the CDR3: TGTGCCAGTAGTATTTGGGACGGAGGAAACGAGCAGTACTTC. V and J are TRBV19 and TRBJ2-7; D is perhaps TRBD1 or TRBD2 (5 bases each). The CDR3 consists of 14 residues. Trimming removed 3 bases at V and 5 bases at J, with 14 bases between. Germline CDR1 and CDR2: LNHDA and SQIVND (reference sequence).

This chain links TRBV4-1 with TRBJ2-7; no reliable D call. The CDR3 is 11 amino acids. Germline CDR1 reads MGHRA; CDR2 reads YSYEKL. V dropped 5 bases and J dropped 5 bases, with 7 bases sitting between them. The CDR3, as DNA: TGCGCCAGCAGCTTCCGCAACGAGCAGTACTTC. Translated, it gives CASSFRNEQYF.

This rearrangement joins TRBV6-4 to TRBJ2-1; D perhaps matches TRBD1 (5 bases). CDR1 is MRHNA and CDR2 is SNTAGT in the germline V gene. The CDR3 covers 16 residues. With 8 bases removed from V and 8 bases from J, the gap between germline ends came to 25 bases. CDR3 residues: CASSPMGREGWHEQFF. The CDR3 nucleotides read TGTGCCAGCTCGCCCATGGGCAGGGAAGGGTGGCATGAGCAGTTCTTC.

This clone counts as medium-sized (0.01 to 0.1%). V is TRBV7-6 and J is TRBJ2-3; D not resolved. The germline V and J ends were trimmed by 2 bases and 4 bases, with 10 bases remaining between them. The CDR3 spans 14 residues. CDR1 and CDR2 from the germline V gene are SGHVS and FNYEAQ. In DNA form, the CDR3 reads TGTGCCAGCAGCTTAAGTGTAGGGTCAGATACGCAGTATTTT. It codes for CASSLSVGSDTQYF.

The V gene is TRBV7-9, the J gene TRBJ2-5; tentatively, D is TRBD2 (6 bases). The length of the CDR3 is 14 residues. The V gene lost 1 base and the J gene lost 5 bases, with 11 bases spanning the gap. CDR1 and CDR2 (germline): SEHNR, FQNEAQ (reference sequence). CDR3 nucleotide sequence: TGTGCCAGCAGCTTAGGGCGGGGTAGGGAGACCCAGTACTTC. This sequence encodes CASSLGRGRETQYF. The full variable domain, completed using reference TRBV7-9 and TRBJ2-5, is DTGVSQNPRHKITKRGQNVTFRCDPISEHNRLYWYRQTLGQGPEFLTYFQNEAQLEKSRLLSDRFSAERPKGSFSTLEIQRTEQGDSAMYLCASSLGRGRETQYFGPGTRLLVL.

The genes are TRBV7-8 and TRBJ2-5; D remains unclear. The V end lost 7 bases, the J end lost 4 bases, and 13 bases lay between the germline ends. The length of the CDR3 is 13 residues. CDR1 and CDR2 (germline): SGHVS, FQNEAQ. CDR3 bases: TGTGCCAGCATCCCTTCATCCCGAGAGACCCAGTACTTC. Translating it yields CASIPSSRETQYF. Based on the CDR3 plus reference TRBV7-8 and TRBJ2-5, the full variable domain is GAGVSQSPRYKVAKRGQDVALRCDPISGHVSLFWYQQALGQGPEFLTYFQNEAQLDKSGLPSDRFFAERPEGSVSTLKIQRTQQEDSAVYLCASIPSSRETQYFGPGTRLLVL.

The V gene is TRBV6-1, the J gene TRBJ1-2; 8 bases line up with TRBD1. The CDR3 runs to 18 residues. Germline V gene sequence: CDR1 MNHNS, CDR2 SASEGT. V shed 0 bases, J shed 2 bases, and the junction held 11 bases outside the gene matches. The CDR3 DNA follows: TGTGCCAGCAGTGAAGCCCGACAGGGGAGGTCTGACAACTATGGCTACACCTTC. Its translation is CASSEARQGRSDNYGYTF.

The chain links TRBV6-6 to TRBJ2-7, with a possible D match to TRBD1 (5 bases). Germline V lookup: CDR1 MNHNY, CDR2 SVGAGI (reference sequence). The CDR3 has 14 amino acids. V shed 2 bases and J shed 2 bases, with 10 bases lying between them. CDR3 region: CASSYRGKTYEQYF. The CDR3 nucleotides are TGTGCCAGCAGTTACAGGGGCAAAACCTACGAGCAGTACTTC.